Reported below is one T cell receptor (beta chain). The germline V and J ends were trimmed by 6 bases and 2 bases, with 11 bases remaining between them. Germline lookup yields CDR1 SNHLY and CDR2 FYNNEI. The CDR3 extends over 14 amino acids. Enrolled during active infection, Seattle patients were then followed longitudinally. This entry belongs to a study of blood T cell repertoires in COVID-19. Study background: The United States, Italy and Spain provided the acute and convalescent COVID-19 samples.

The assay was immunoSEQ multiplex PCR, and TCRdb's table has in-frame clones only and misses some. The sample records about 200,000 clones, roughly 85% being singletons. Sequencing was carried out using peripheral blood. The rearrangement links TRBV2 to TRBJ1-3; the D gene is possibly TRBD1 (5 bases). This receptor was identified in a woman in her 70s with COVID-19, enrolled during active disease. This CDR3 reads CASSWGGPGNTIYF. In nucleotides, the CDR3 is TGTGCCAGCAGCTGGGGGGGACCTGGAAACACCATATATTTT.